This TCR beta chain was profiled in a study of T-cell memory formation after mild COVID-19. Germline V gene sequence: CDR1 SQVTM, CDR2 ANQGSEA. Trimming shortened V by 5 bases and J by 5 bases, and 14 bases separated the two germline ends. The CDR3 loop spans 13 amino acids. This clonotype was seen a handful of times. From 5'RACE with constant-segment primers came TCR alpha and TCR beta cDNA libraries that carried sample barcodes and UMIs. TCRdb recomputed calls from the 5' RACE reads with MiXCR, one row per CDR3 protein. The sample carries around 130,000 distinct CDR3 sequences, 15% to 20% recorded once.

This clonotype was obtained from an adult woman who had mild COVID-19 (a few samples of this study predate the infection). Cell type and time point are not known. The specimen sequenced was PBMCs or a T cell subset sorted from them (not recorded which). V gene TRBV29-1 combines with J gene TRBJ2-3, with D possibly TRBD1 on 5 matching bases. For the CDR3, the DNA is TGCAGCGTTAGGGGCAGCCTCTTAGATACGCAGTATTTT. This translates into CSVRGSLLDTQYF.